The rows below give T cell receptor beta chains drawn from one sample of a study of control samples from healthy donors and cancer patients. Sequencing was performed with immunoSEQ multiplex PCR; in TCRdb, only in-frame clones are kept and a portion is missing. Counted here are roughly 24,000 clones, roughly 80% occurring once; the ten biggest clones make up 20% to 25%. Input material: PBMCs. These receptor sequences come from a man aged 55 to 70 with colorectal cancer. CDR3s include the opening cysteine and the closing phenylalanine or tryptophan. Fields, in order: V gene, J gene, clone size, CDR3 length, D gene, CDR3 protein. A D gene is named only where the DNA matches it firmly. Clone size is not always given. Where it is, it says once, few, many or a class for expanded clones.

TRBV27	TRBJ1-2	.	12	.	CASSPYGRGYTF
TRBV2	TRBJ1-1	.	12	.	CASSPDWGEAFF
TRBV5-4	TRBJ2-6	.	15	TRBD1	CASSLTGDGANVLTF
TRBV7-9	TRBJ2-5	.	13	.	CASSPMGGETQYF
TRBV10-2	TRBJ2-1	.	15	.	CASSETSNLWNEQFF
TRBV2	TRBJ1-2	.	13	.	CASSDQGHYGYTF
TRBV18	TRBJ1-6	.	15	.	CASSPQGTHNSPLHF
TRBV6-5	TRBJ2-2	.	14	.	CASRLGTAEGELFF
TRBV5-1	TRBJ2-1	.	17	TRBD1	CASSASSGTGAYNEQFF
TRBV5-1	TRBJ1-1	.	13	TRBD1	CASSGTGVTEAFF
TRBV4-1	TRBJ1-6	few	16	.	CASSQVPGDNNSPLHF